The clone carrying this TCR beta chain was recorded a few times. Its specificity is unknown. These data come from a study of T-cell memory formation after mild COVID-19. Study background: TCR clustering was largely donor specific.

MiXCR, applied by TCRdb to the 5' RACE reads, yields one record per CDR3 protein. Of 300,000 to 400,000 distinct CDR3 sequences in the sample, approximately 27% are singletons; the top ten hold approximately 15%. Study-level points and caveats: CD4+ contracting clones were mainly CM and EM; CD8+ ones, EMRA. What remained unconfirmed was the SARS-CoV-2 specificity of second-wave clones peaking on day 37. Pre-infection memory contained some responding clones, which suggested that cross-reactive memory had joined.

The clonotype comes from an adult woman who had mild COVID-19 (a few samples of this study predate the infection). Cell type and time point are not known. Sequencing input: PBMCs or a T cell subset sorted from them (not recorded which).

CDR3 in DNA: TGTGCCAGCAGCTTAGCGCCTGGGACCGTCAATGAGCAGTTCTTC. Its protein is CASSLAPGTVNEQFF. This chain connects TRBV7-2 to TRBJ2-1; TRBD1 or TRBD2 may be the D gene (5 bases each). CDR1 and CDR2 from the germline V gene are SGHTA and FQGNSA. V lost 0 bases, J lost 6 bases, and 12 bases lay in between. The CDR3 is 15 residues long.